This TCR beta chain was captured by sequencing in a study of blood T cells in healthy people across ages. Study-level results: With age, beta diversity per million T cells declined roughly linearly, significantly by 30 to 40.

Combining a sample-barcoded 5' primer with a J-beta primer mix, a second PCR ran for roughly 7 to 12 cycles. No fewer than 2.5 million CDR3-containing paired-end reads came from each sample. TCRdb redid the calling of the 5' RACE reads with MiXCR, one entry per CDR3 protein. The sample lists about 1.6 million distinct CDR3 sequences, roughly 32% occurring once. On this clonotype: Antigen specificity is unknown.

The receptor was isolated from a woman between 25 and 40 years old in good health. Specimen: blood.

The CDR3 is CSVHPGTGGILDSATQYF. The CDR3, as DNA: TGCAGCGTCCACCCCGGGACAGGGGGAATATTGGACAGCGCTACGCAGTATTTT. The chain combines TRBV29-1 with TRBJ2-3; TRBD1 matches at 11 bases. CDR1 is SQVTM, CDR2 ANQGSEA, per germline. J was trimmed by 8 bases and V by 6 bases; bases with no gene match: 22. CDR3 length: 18 residues.